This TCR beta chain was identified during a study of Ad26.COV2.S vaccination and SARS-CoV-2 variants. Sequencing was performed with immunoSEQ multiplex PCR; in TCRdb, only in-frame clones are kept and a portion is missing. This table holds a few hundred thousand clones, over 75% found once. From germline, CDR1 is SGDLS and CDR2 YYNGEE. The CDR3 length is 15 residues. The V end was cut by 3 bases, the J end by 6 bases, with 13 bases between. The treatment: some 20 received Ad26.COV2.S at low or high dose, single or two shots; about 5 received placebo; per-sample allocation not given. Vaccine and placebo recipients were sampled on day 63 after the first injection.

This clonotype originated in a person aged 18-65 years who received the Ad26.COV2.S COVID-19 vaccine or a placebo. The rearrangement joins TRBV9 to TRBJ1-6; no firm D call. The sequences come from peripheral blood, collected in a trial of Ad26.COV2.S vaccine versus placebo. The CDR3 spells CASSASSPGNSPLHF. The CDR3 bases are TGTGCCAGCAGCGCGTCGTCTCCGGGTAATTCACCCCTCCACTTT.